Here is one T cell receptor (beta chain) with its context. Other nucleotide sequences from this sample produce the same CDR3. Trimming took 0 bases from V and 9 from J, leaving 6 bases between them. Germline V gene sequence: CDR1 DFQATT, CDR2 SNEGSKA (reference sequence). The CDR3 sequence is 11 residues long. Original handling: ImmunoSEQ yielded junction-only sequences lacking quality scores, so filtering differed. TCRdb's copy holds only in-frame clones and misses some; the assay was immunoSEQ multiplex PCR. That table furnishes V, J and clone size, whereas the DNA furnished D and trimming. The data hold more than 2,000,000 clones, with roughly 92% observed a single time. This sample is part of a study of shared clonotypes between healthy human individuals.

The rearrangement joins TRBV20-1 to TRBJ2-1; D uncertain. The sequence derives from a man between 18 and 35 years old in good health. Source material: naive CD4+ T cells sorted from blood. Described subset: CD45RA+ positively selected. This CDR3 reads CSARDLGEQFF. CDR3 nucleotide sequence: TGCAGTGCTAGAGATCTGGGTGAGCAGTTCTTC.